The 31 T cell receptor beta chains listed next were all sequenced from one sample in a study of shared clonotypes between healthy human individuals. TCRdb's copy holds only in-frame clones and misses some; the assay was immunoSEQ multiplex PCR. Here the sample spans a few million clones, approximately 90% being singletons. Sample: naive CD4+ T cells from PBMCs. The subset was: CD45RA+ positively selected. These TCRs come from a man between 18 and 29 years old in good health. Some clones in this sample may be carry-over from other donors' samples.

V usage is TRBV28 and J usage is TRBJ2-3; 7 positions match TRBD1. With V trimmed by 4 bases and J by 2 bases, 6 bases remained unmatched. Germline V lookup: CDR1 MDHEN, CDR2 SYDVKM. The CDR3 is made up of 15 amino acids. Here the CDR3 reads CASSSTGSVTDTQYF. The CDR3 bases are TGTGCCAGCAGTTCGACAGGGTCCGTCACAGATACGCAGTATTTT.

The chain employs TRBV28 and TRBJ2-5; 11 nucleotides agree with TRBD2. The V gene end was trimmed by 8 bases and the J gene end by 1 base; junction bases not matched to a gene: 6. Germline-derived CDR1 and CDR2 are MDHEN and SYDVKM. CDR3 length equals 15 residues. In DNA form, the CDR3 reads TGTGCCAGCTCCGCGACTAGCGGGACCCAAGAGACCCAGTACTTC. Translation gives CASSATSGTQETQYF.

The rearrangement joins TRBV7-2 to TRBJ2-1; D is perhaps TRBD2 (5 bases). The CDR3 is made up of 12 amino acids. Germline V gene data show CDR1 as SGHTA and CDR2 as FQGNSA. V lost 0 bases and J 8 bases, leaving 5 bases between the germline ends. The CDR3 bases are TGTGCCAGCAGCTTAGCGAGGGATGAGCAGTTCTTC. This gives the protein CASSLARDEQFF.

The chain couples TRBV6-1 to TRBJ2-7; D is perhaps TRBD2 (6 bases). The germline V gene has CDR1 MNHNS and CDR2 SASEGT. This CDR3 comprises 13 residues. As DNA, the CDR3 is TGTGTCTCCCGGCGGGACCCCCACTACGAGCAGTACTTC. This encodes CVSRRDPHYEQYF.

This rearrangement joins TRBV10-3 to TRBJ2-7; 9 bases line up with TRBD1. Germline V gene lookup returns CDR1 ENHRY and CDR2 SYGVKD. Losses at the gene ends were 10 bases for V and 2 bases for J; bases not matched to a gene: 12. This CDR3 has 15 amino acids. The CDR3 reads CATTPRTGEPYEQYF. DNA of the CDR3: TGTGCCACCACCCCCCGGACAGGGGAACCCTACGAGCAGTACTTC.

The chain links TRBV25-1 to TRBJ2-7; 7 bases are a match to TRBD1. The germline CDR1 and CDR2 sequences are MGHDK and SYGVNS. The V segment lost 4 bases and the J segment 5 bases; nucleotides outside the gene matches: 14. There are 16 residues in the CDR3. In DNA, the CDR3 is TGTGCCAGCAGTGGAAAGAACAGGGGAATGCGGAACGAGCAGTACTTC. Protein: CASSGKNRGMRNEQYF.

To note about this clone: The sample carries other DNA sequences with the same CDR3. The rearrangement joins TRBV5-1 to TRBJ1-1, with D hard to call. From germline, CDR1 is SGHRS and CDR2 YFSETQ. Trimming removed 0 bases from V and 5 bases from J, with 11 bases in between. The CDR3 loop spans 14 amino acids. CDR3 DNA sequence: TGCGCCAGCAGCTTGGTCCTAGGAGATACTGAAGCTTTCTTT. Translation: CASSLVLGDTEAFF.

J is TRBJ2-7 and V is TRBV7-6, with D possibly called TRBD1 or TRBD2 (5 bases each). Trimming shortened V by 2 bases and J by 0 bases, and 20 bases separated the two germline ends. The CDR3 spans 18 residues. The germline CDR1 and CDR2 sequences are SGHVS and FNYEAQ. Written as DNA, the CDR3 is TGTGCCAGCAGCTTAAATCCCTCGGGGCCTCTGAGCTCCTACGAGCAGTACTTC. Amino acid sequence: CASSLNPSGPLSSYEQYF.

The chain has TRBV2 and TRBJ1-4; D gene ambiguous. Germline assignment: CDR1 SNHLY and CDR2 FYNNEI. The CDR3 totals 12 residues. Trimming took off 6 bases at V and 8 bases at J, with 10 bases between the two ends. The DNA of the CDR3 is TGTGCCAGCAGACCACAAAACGAAAAACTGTTTTTT. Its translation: CASRPQNEKLFF.

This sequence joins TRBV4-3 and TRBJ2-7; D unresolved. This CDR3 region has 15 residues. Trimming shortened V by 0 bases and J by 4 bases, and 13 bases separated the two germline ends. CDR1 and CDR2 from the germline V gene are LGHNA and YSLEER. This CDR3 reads CASSQDTFRVYEQYF. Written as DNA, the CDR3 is TGCGCCAGCAGCCAAGATACGTTTAGGGTTTACGAGCAGTACTTC.

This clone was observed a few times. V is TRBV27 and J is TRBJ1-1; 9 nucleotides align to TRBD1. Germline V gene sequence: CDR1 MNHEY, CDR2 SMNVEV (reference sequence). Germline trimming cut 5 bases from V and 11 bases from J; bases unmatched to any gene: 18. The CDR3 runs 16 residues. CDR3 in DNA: TGTGCCAGCAGTCCGTCACCCTCCACAGGGGGCGAGTCGGCTTTCTTT. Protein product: CASSPSPSTGGESAFF.

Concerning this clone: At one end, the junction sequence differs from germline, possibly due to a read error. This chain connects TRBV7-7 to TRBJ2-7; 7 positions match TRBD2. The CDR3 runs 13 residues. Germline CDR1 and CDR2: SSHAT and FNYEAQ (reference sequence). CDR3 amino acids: CASSLGRDYQQYF. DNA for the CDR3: TGTGCCAGCAGCTTAGGCAGGGACTACCAGCAGTACTTC.

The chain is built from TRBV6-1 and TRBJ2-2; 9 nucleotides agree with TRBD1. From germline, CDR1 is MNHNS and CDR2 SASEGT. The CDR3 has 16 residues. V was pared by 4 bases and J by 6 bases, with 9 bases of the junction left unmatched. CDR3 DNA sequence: TGTGCCAGCAGTGGACAGACAGGGGGTACGGCCGGGGAGCTGTTTTTT. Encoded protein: CASSGQTGGTAGELFF.

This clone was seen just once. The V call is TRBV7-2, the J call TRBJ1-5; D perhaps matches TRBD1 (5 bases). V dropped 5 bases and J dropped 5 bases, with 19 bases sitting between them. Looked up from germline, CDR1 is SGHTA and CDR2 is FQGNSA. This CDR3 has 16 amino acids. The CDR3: CASSRGVRGGDQPQHF. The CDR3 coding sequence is TGTGCCAGCAGCCGCGGAGTGAGGGGCGGGGATCAGCCCCAGCATTTT. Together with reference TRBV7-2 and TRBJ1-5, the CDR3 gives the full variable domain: GAGVSQSPSNKVTEKGKDVELRCDPISGHTALYWYRQSLGQGLEFLIYFQGNSAPDKSGLPSDRFSAERTGGSVSTLTIQRTQQEDSAVYLCASSRGVRGGDQPQHFGDGTRLSIL.

The CDR3 reads CASYPSGRTPNYGYTF. The CDR3 DNA reads TGTGCCAGCTATCCCTCGGGAAGGACACCTAACTATGGCTACACCTTC. V and J are TRBV19 and TRBJ1-2; tentatively, D is TRBD1 (5 bases). From germline, CDR1 is LNHDA and CDR2 SQIVND (reference sequence). Trimming took 9 bases from V and 0 from J, leaving 20 bases between them. The CDR3 totals 16 residues.

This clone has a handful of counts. The CDR3 DNA sequence: TGCGCCAGCAGCTTGGAGGGGGCCCCCTACGAGCAGTACTTC. It translates to CASSLEGAPYEQYF. The chain couples TRBV5-1 to TRBJ2-7, with 7 positions matching TRBD1. The V and J ends lost 0 bases and 2 bases, in that order; junction bases with no gene match: 2. Per germline, CDR1 SGHRS and CDR2 YFSETQ. The length of the CDR3 is 14 residues.

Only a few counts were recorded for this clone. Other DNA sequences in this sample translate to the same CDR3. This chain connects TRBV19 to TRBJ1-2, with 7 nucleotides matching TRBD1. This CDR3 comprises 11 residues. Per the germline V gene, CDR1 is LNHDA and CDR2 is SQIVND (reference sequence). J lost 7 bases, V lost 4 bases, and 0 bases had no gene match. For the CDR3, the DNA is TGTGCCAGTAGTAGACAGGGTGGCTACACCTTC. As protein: CASSRQGGYTF.

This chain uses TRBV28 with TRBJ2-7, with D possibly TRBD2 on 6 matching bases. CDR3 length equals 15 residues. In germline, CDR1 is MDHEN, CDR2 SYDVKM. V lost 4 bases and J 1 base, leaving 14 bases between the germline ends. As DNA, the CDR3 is TGTGCCAGCAGTTCAACCGGGACTGTGTCCTACGAGCAGTACTTC. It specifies CASSSTGTVSYEQYF.

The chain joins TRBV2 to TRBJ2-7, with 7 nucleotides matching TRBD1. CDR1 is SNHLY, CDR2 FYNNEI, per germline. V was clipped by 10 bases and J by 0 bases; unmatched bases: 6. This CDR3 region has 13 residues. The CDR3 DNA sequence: TGTGCCACAGGCCGGGACAGCTCCTACGAGCAGTACTTC. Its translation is CATGRDSSYEQYF.

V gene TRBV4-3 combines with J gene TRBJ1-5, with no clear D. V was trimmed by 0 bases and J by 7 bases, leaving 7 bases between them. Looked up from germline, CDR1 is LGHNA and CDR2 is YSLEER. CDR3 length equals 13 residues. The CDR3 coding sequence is TGCGCCAGCAGCCAAGAACTGCGGCAGCCCCAGCATTTT. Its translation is CASSQELRQPQHF.

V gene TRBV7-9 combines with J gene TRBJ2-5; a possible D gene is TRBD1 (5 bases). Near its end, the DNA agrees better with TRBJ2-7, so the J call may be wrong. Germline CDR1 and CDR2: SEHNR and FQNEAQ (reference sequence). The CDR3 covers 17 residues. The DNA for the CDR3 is TGTGCCAGCAGCCTACCGGACATTTACGCCCCAACCTACGAGCAGTACTTC. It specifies CASSLPDIYAPTYEQYF.

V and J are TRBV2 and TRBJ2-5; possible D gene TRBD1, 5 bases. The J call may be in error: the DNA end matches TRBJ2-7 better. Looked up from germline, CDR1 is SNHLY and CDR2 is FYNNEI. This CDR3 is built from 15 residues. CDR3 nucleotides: TGTGCCAGCAGTGAAAGTGGGGCAGGGTACTACGAGCAGTACTTC. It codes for CASSESGAGYYEQYF.

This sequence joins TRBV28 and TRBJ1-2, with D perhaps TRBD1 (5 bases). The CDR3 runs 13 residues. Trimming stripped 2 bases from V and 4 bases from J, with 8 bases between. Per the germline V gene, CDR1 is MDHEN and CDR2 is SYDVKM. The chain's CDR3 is CASSLRQSYGYTF. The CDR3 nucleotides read TGTGCCAGCAGTTTACGACAGTCCTATGGCTACACCTTC.

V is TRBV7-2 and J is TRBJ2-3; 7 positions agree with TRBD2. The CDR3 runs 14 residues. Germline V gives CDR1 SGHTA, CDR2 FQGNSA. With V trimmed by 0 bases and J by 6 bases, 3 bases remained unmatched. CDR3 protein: CASSLARLADTQYF. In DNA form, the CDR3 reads TGTGCCAGCAGCTTAGCAAGACTAGCTGATACGCAGTATTTT.

DNA for the CDR3: TGTGCCAGCTCATCCGACAGGGTTGGAAACACCATATATTTT. It yields the protein CASSSDRVGNTIYF. J is TRBJ1-3 and V is TRBV18, with 7 nucleotides matching TRBD1. This CDR3 contains 14 residues. Germline CDR1 reads KGHSH; CDR2 reads LQKENI. Germline trimming cut 5 bases from V and 3 bases from J; bases unmatched to any gene: 4.

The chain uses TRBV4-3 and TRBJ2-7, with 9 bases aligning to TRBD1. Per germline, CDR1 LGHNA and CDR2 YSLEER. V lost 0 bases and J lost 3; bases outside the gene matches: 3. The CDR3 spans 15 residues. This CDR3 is CASSQDWGQGYEQYF. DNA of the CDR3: TGCGCCAGCAGCCAAGATTGGGGACAGGGCTACGAGCAGTACTTC.

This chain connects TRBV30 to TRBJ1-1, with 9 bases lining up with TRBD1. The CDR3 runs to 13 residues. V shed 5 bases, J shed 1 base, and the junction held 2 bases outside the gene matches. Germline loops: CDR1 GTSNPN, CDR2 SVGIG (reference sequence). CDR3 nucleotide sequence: TGTGCCTGGGGGACAGGGCCGAACACTGAAGCTTTCTTT. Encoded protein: CAWGTGPNTEAFF.

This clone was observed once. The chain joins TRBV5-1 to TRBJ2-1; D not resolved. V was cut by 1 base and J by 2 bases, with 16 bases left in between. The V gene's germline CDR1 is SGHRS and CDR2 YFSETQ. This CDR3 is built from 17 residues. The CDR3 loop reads CASSLTSSQSAYNEQFF. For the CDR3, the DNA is TGCGCCAGCAGCTTGACCTCCAGTCAATCCGCCTACAATGAGCAGTTCTTC.

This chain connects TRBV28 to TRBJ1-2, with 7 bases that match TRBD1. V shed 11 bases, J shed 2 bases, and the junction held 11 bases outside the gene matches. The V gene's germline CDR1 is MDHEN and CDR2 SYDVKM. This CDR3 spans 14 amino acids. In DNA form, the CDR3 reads TGTGCCTTAAAGGGAACAGGGGCCAACTATGGCTACACCTTC. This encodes CALKGTGANYGYTF.

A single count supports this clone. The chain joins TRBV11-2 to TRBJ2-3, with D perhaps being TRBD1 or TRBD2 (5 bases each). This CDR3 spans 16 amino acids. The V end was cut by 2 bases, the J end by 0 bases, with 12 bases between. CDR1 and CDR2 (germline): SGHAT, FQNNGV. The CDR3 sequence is CASSLRGGGSTDTQYF. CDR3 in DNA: TGTGCCAGCAGCTTAAGGGGCGGAGGTAGCACAGATACGCAGTATTTT.

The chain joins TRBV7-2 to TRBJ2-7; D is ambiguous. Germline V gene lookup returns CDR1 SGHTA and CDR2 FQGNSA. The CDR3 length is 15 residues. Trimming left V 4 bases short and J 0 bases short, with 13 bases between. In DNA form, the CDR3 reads TGTGCCAGCAGCTCCGGACCAATCCCCTCCTACGAGCAGTACTTC. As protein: CASSSGPIPSYEQYF.